The entry that follows covers one T cell receptor beta chain sequence. TCR beta CDR3 regions were amplified from RNA transcripts. Using the HTBI primer set, a first-round RT-PCR was run on the TCR CDR3. TCRdb re-called the multiplex PCR reads through MiXCR, storing one row per CDR3 protein. The table has more than 350,000 distinct CDR3 sequences, 13% to 15% seen once. Germline CDR1 DFQATT, CDR2 SNEGSKA (reference sequence). There are 13 residues in the CDR3. Trimming cost V 0 bases and J 4 bases, with 9 bases left between them. The data are from a study of T cells in Graves' hyperthyroidism and ophthalmopathy.

This clonotype was sampled from a woman in her sixties or seventies with Graves' ophthalmopathy. The chain recombines TRBV20-1 with TRBJ2-5, with unresolved D. The source material was blood. The CDR3 loop is CSARDLVGETQYF. CDR3 DNA sequence: TGCAGTGCTAGAGATCTGGTGGGAGAGACCCAGTACTTC.